What follows are 30 T cell receptor beta chains derived from one specimen sequenced in a study of T cell changes during pregnancy in multiple sclerosis. Data came from immunoSEQ multiplex PCR; TCRdb stores just in-frame clones and leaves some out. The table shows some 79,000 clones, with 85% to 95% occurring only once. This material consisted of CD4+ T cells from peripheral blood mononuclear cells, taken in the second trimester of pregnancy. The origin of the receptors is a female donor with multiple sclerosis, enrolled in a pregnancy study.

The genes are TRBV5-1 and TRBJ1-5; 9 bases map to TRBD1. Germline CDR1 reads SGHRS; CDR2 reads YFSETQ. The CDR3 is made up of 15 amino acids. After removal of 0 bases from V and 5 bases from J, the junction contained 3 bases not matched to a gene. The CDR3 loop reads CASSLGQGGDQPQHF. The CDR3 nucleotides are TGCGCCAGCAGCTTGGGACAGGGGGGAGATCAGCCCCAGCATTTT.

The chain combines TRBV7-9 with TRBJ1-2; 7 bases are a match to TRBD1. J was trimmed by 4 bases and V by 1 base; bases with no gene match: 9. This CDR3 is 16 amino acids long. From germline, CDR1 is SEHNR and CDR2 FQNEAQ (reference sequence). In DNA, the CDR3 is TGTGCCAGCAGCTTAGTCCAGGGGGTAGGGGGCTATGGCTACACCTTC. This encodes CASSLVQGVGGYGYTF.

The chain recombines TRBV10-1 with TRBJ2-7; 7 nucleotides agree with TRBD2. The CDR3 is made up of 14 amino acids. V dropped 2 bases and J dropped 7; count of bases not matched to a gene: 8. Germline assignment: CDR1 WNHNN and CDR2 SYGVQD (reference sequence). The CDR3 protein is CASSEAPGGVEQYF. CDR3 nucleotides: TGCGCCAGCAGTGAGGCACCGGGGGGTGTAGAGCAGTACTTC.

This chain joins TRBV4-3 and TRBJ1-3; D possibly corresponds to TRBD1 (5 bases). Germline CDR1 and CDR2: LGHNA and YSLEER. CDR3 length: 15 amino acids. Trimming took off 0 bases at V and 2 bases at J, with 8 bases between the two ends. CDR3 in DNA: TGCGCCAGCAGCCAAGATCCAGGGCCTGGAAACACCATATATTTT. It encodes CASSQDPGPGNTIYF.

V gene TRBV6-5 combines with J gene TRBJ1-4; TRBD1 might be the D (6 bases). The CDR3 loop spans 15 amino acids. Looked up from germline, CDR1 is MNHEY and CDR2 is SVGAGI. Trimming cost V 0 bases and J 8 bases, with 13 bases left between them. The CDR3 reads CASSYSSGEGEKLFF. CDR3 DNA: TGTGCCAGCAGTTACTCATCAGGGGAGGGGGAAAAACTGTTTTTT.

V usage is TRBV29-1 and J usage is TRBJ2-4; D is perhaps TRBD2 (5 bases). Germline V gene lookup returns CDR1 SQVTM and CDR2 ANQGSEA. The V gene lost 6 bases and the J gene lost 1 base, with 10 bases spanning the gap. The CDR3 runs to 13 residues. CDR3 protein: CSVVGVAKNIQYF. In nucleotides, the CDR3 is TGCAGCGTGGTCGGGGTGGCCAAAAACATTCAGTACTTC.

The chain has TRBV7-3 and TRBJ2-7; D perhaps matches TRBD2 (6 bases). V lost 5 bases to trimming and J lost 5 bases, with 13 bases between them. This CDR3 is 13 amino acids long. The germline V gene has CDR1 SGHTA and CDR2 FQGTGA. CDR3 residues: CASSPGLTHEQYF. The CDR3 nucleotides are TGTGCCAGCAGCCCCGGACTAACCCACGAGCAGTACTTC.

This rearrangement joins TRBV4-1 to TRBJ1-2; 12 bases map to TRBD1. Germline trimming cut 3 bases from V and 4 bases from J; bases unmatched to any gene: 3. Germline-derived CDR1 and CDR2 are MGHRA and YSYEKL. This CDR3 is 15 amino acids long. CDR3 nucleotides: TGCGCCAGCAGCCAGGGACAGGGGGCAGGCTATGGCTACACCTTC. Its translation is CASSQGQGAGYGYTF.

V and J are TRBV30 and TRBJ1-3; D is perhaps TRBD1 (5 bases). The CDR3 covers 13 residues. Trimming removed 7 bases from V and 0 bases from J, with 10 bases in between. Germline V gene data show CDR1 as GTSNPN and CDR2 as SVGIG (reference sequence). This CDR3 is CASRGSSGNTIYF. Here the CDR3 DNA reads TGTGCCTCAAGGGGTTCCTCTGGAAACACCATATATTTT.

V usage is TRBV6-1 and J usage is TRBJ2-1, with 11 bases identical to TRBD2. Germline lookup yields CDR1 MNHNS and CDR2 SASEGT. J lost 7 bases, V lost 2 bases, and 13 bases had no gene match. The length of the CDR3 is 18 residues. CDR3 sequence reads: CASSEWPGQTSGTNEQFF. The CDR3 DNA follows: TGTGCCAGCAGTGAATGGCCGGGTCAGACTAGCGGGACGAATGAGCAGTTCTTC.

The chain carries TRBV9 and TRBJ2-1, with D tentatively TRBD2 (6 bases). The CDR3 runs to 18 residues. Germline lookup yields CDR1 SGDLS and CDR2 YYNGEE. V dropped 0 bases and J dropped 0 bases, with 16 bases sitting between them. CDR3 amino acids: CASSVAGVPIFSYNEQFF. Here the CDR3 DNA reads TGTGCCAGCAGCGTAGCGGGGGTACCCATATTCTCCTACAATGAGCAGTTCTTC.

The chain links TRBV13 to TRBJ1-5, with D perhaps matching TRBD1 (6 bases). The CDR3 sequence is 14 residues long. The V gene's germline CDR1 is PRHDT and CDR2 FYEKMQ (reference sequence). Deletions cut 5 bases from V and 4 bases from J, with 12 bases between. CDR3 amino acids: CASSTRDRNQPQHF. As DNA, the CDR3 is TGTGCCAGCAGCACCCGAGACAGGAATCAGCCCCAGCATTTT.

The chain has TRBV6-5 and TRBJ1-2; no reliable D call. The V and J ends lost 0 bases and 4 bases respectively, with 15 bases between them. CDR3 size: 16 residues. The germline V gene encodes CDR1 MNHEY and CDR2 SVGAGI. The CDR3, as DNA: TGTGCCAGCAGTTACTCGGAGAGAGGTGTGGCCTATGGCTACACCTTC. Residues: CASSYSERGVAYGYTF.

This clone has only a few counts. Here the CDR3 reads CASHSGGASNSPLHF. The CDR3 DNA reads as TGTGCCAGCCACTCCGGGGGGGCGTCTAATTCACCCCTCCACTTT. This rearrangement joins TRBV6-6 to TRBJ1-6; maybe TRBD1 (6 bases). This CDR3 has 15 residues. Trimming shortened V by 8 bases and J by 6 bases, and 17 bases separated the two germline ends. Germline CDR1 is MNHNY and CDR2 is SVGAGI (reference sequence).

The chain is built from TRBV5-1 and TRBJ2-1, with TRBD2 matching over 8 bases. CDR3 length: 15 amino acids. V trimming: 0 bases; J trimming: 7 bases; junction bases outside the gene matches: 6. The germline V gene encodes CDR1 SGHRS and CDR2 YFSETQ. This CDR3 is CASSLVLAGTNEQFF. The CDR3 bases are TGCGCCAGCAGCTTGGTTTTAGCGGGGACGAATGAGCAGTTCTTC.

The rearrangement joins TRBV19 to TRBJ2-5; the match to TRBD1 covers 7 bases. J was trimmed by 5 bases and V by 3 bases; bases with no gene match: 12. In germline, CDR1 is LNHDA, CDR2 SQIVND (reference sequence). The CDR3 sequence is 16 residues long. DNA for the CDR3: TGTGCCAGTAGTATTCAAACAGGGGCAGGGCTGGAGACCCAGTACTTC. Translating it yields CASSIQTGAGLETQYF.

The sample holds one count of this clone. Other DNA sequences in the sample encode the same CDR3. The rearrangement links TRBV5-1 to TRBJ1-1, with D maybe TRBD1 (5 bases). Germline CDR1 SGHRS, CDR2 YFSETQ. This CDR3 contains 13 residues. V was trimmed by 0 bases and J by 8 bases, leaving 11 bases between them. CDR3 nucleotide sequence: TGCGCCAGCAGCTTGGCCGGGGGAGGGGAAGCTTTCTTT. It translates to CASSLAGGGEAFF.

The chain has TRBV27 and TRBJ2-5; D might be TRBD1 (6 bases). The germline gives CDR1 MNHEY, CDR2 SMNVEV (reference sequence). CDR3 length: 14 residues. Trimming stripped 3 bases from V and 5 bases from J, with 13 bases between. CDR3 bases: TGTGCCAGCAGTTTTAAGCGTCAGGGGGAGACCCAGTACTTC. Amino acids: CASSFKRQGETQYF.

The chain has TRBV30 and TRBJ1-2; 8 bases are a match to TRBD1. V gave up 5 bases and J gave up 5 bases; unmatched junction bases: 7. Germline V gene sequence: CDR1 GTSNPN, CDR2 SVGIG (reference sequence). This CDR3 contains 13 residues. CDR3 sequence (DNA): TGTGCCTGGGGGGACAGGTTTTCTTATGGCTACACCTTC. Translated, it gives CAWGDRFSYGYTF.

The gene calls are TRBV5-6 and TRBJ1-1; the D gene is possibly TRBD1 (5 bases). The germline V gene has CDR1 SGHDT and CDR2 YYEEEE. Trimming stripped 4 bases from V and 4 bases from J, with 11 bases between. The CDR3 has 13 amino acids. The CDR3 region has the DNA TGTGCCAGCAGCGGAGTCGGGGGCACTGAAGCTTTCTTT. Translating gives CASSGVGGTEAFF.

CDR3 sequence (DNA): TGTGCCAGTAGGCAGGGGGACAACCAAAACACCGGGGAGCTGTTTTTT. As protein: CASRQGDNQNTGELFF. This sequence joins TRBV19 and TRBJ2-2, with 7 bases fitting TRBD1. The germline CDR1 and CDR2 sequences are LNHDA and SQIVND (reference sequence). J gave up 2 bases and V 6 bases, and 9 bases lay outside the gene matches. The CDR3 extends over 16 amino acids.

The chain combines TRBV6-5 with TRBJ1-2, with D possibly TRBD1 on 5 matching bases. The CDR3 loop spans 12 amino acids. The germline V and J ends were trimmed by 8 bases and 2 bases, with 9 bases remaining between them. Per the germline V gene, CDR1 is MNHEY and CDR2 is SVGAGI. CDR3 nucleotides: TGTGCCAGCCAGGGAGGCAACTATGGCTACACCTTC. Translated: CASQGGNYGYTF.

This clone was detected a few times. An end of the junction does not agree with germline; a read error may underlie this. This rearrangement joins TRBV4-1 to TRBJ2-1; D is ambiguous. CDR1 and CDR2 from the germline V gene are MGHRA and YSYEKL. The CDR3 has 14 residues. The CDR3 loop is CASSQDGSSNEQFF. In DNA, the CDR3 is TGCGCCAGCAGCCAAGATGGCTCCTCCAATGAGCAGTTCTTC.

The chain recombines TRBV11-3 with TRBJ2-1, with no clear D. Germline V gene sequence: CDR1 SGHNT, CDR2 YENEEA. The V end lost 0 bases, the J end lost 7 bases, and 7 bases lay between the germline ends. CDR3 length equals 13 residues. CDR3: CASSLEPGNEQFF. CDR3 coding DNA: TGTGCCAGCAGCTTAGAACCAGGAAATGAGCAGTTCTTC.

CDR3 protein: CASSSDRVDYGYTF. Here the CDR3 DNA reads TGCGCCAGCAGCTCCGACAGGGTTGACTATGGCTACACCTTC. The chain is built from TRBV5-1 and TRBJ1-2, with 7 bases fitting TRBD1. CDR1 is SGHRS, CDR2 YFSETQ, per germline. This CDR3 comprises 14 residues. Trimming cost V 3 bases and J 3 bases; bases outside gene matches: 5.

The V gene is TRBV9, the J gene TRBJ2-1; 10 bases are shared with TRBD2. Trimming at V came to 0 bases and at J to 8 bases, leaving 5 bases not matched to a gene. The CDR3 is 15 residues long. CDR1 SGDLS and CDR2 YYNGEE come from the germline V gene. The CDR3 nucleotides are TGTGCCAGCAGCGTAGTGAGCGGGGGGGCCCATGAGCAGTTCTTC. It specifies CASSVVSGGAHEQFF.

CDR3 DNA: TGTGCCTGGAGGGAAAGGAGGAATGAGCAGTTCTTC. Translating gives CAWRERRNEQFF. V gene TRBV30 combines with J gene TRBJ2-1; TRBD2 is a possible D gene (5 bases). Between the trimmed V and J ends, which lost 3 bases and 7 bases, there was a span of 10 bases. The CDR3 is 12 amino acids. Looked up from germline, CDR1 is GTSNPN and CDR2 is SVGIG (reference sequence).

The chain combines TRBV7-2 with TRBJ2-7, with D maybe TRBD1 (7 bases). V was pared by 9 bases and J by 2 bases, with 17 bases between. There are 14 residues in the CDR3. Germline V gene sequence: CDR1 SGHTA, CDR2 FQGNSA. CDR3 DNA: TGTGCCAGTAAAAAACAGGGGAGGACCTACGAGCAGTACTTC. It translates to CASKKQGRTYEQYF.

The chain uses TRBV11-1 and TRBJ1-1; D is undetermined. Germline V gene lookup returns CDR1 SGHAT and CDR2 FQDESV (reference sequence). The V end lost 4 bases, the J end lost 4 bases, and 19 bases lay between the germline ends. The CDR3 has 16 residues. Here the CDR3 reads CASSYGGSGSPTEAFF. CDR3 in DNA: TGTGCCAGCAGCTATGGAGGATCTGGTTCCCCCACTGAAGCTTTCTTT.

This clone has a single count. V and J are TRBV7-9 and TRBJ2-7; no firm D call. The CDR3 loop spans 11 amino acids. From germline, CDR1 is SEHNR and CDR2 FQNEAQ (reference sequence). Trimming stripped 7 bases from V and 4 bases from J, with 8 bases between. The CDR3 sequence is CASTPQYEQYF. CDR3 coding DNA: TGTGCCAGCACCCCCCAGTACGAGCAGTACTTC.